One and the same sample provided the 13 T cell receptor beta chains below, sequenced in a study of T cells after somatic rescue of genetic block. Measured with immunoSEQ multiplex PCR; TCRdb has only the in-frame clones, and not every one. The data show around 64,000 clones, just over 90% seen once. Sequencing used peripheral blood mononuclear cells (PBMCs). The receptors shown here come from a man aged 35 to 55.

This chain joins TRBV19 and TRBJ2-3, with D possibly called TRBD1 or TRBD2 (5 bases each). Deletions cut 3 bases from V and 3 bases from J, with 19 bases between. Germline V gene data show CDR1 as LNHDA and CDR2 as SQIVND (reference sequence). CDR3 size: 17 residues. CDR3 sequence: CASSMGWGGPGTDTQYF. Here the CDR3 DNA reads TGTGCCAGTAGTATGGGGTGGGGCGGACCGGGGACAGATACGCAGTATTTT.

The chain links TRBV4-1 to TRBJ1-1; no reliable D call. Germline-derived CDR1 and CDR2 are MGHRA and YSYEKL. The CDR3 is 12 amino acids. Between the trimmed V and J ends, which lost 3 bases and 10 bases, there was a span of 12 bases. CDR3 region: CASSHPMGRAFF. The CDR3, as DNA: TGCGCCAGCAGCCACCCAATGGGGAGAGCTTTCTTT.

This chain joins TRBV19 and TRBJ1-1; possible D gene TRBD1, 6 bases. Germline lookup yields CDR1 LNHDA and CDR2 SQIVND (reference sequence). The ends were cut back, 3 bases at V and 5 bases at J, with 13 bases in the middle. This CDR3 is 14 amino acids long. CDR3 DNA sequence: TGTGCCAGTAGTATGTGGCAGGGGAGGACTGAAGCTTTCTTT. It encodes CASSMWQGRTEAFF.

The rearrangement joins TRBV6-5 to TRBJ1-6; 10 bases are a match to TRBD1. The CDR3 has 15 residues. Germline trimming cut 3 bases from V and 7 bases from J; bases unmatched to any gene: 3. Germline V gene sequence: CDR1 MNHEY, CDR2 SVGAGI. The CDR3 is CASSYGTGVNSPLHF. The CDR3 bases are TGTGCCAGCAGTTATGGGACAGGGGTAAATTCACCCCTCCACTTT.

The CDR3 DNA sequence: TGTGCCAGCAGTGAGGGGTATAACTGGAACACTGAAGCTTTCTTT. Protein: CASSEGYNWNTEAFF. The chain recombines TRBV2 with TRBJ1-1; D is uncertain. Germline CDR1 is SNHLY and CDR2 is FYNNEI. The CDR3 runs to 15 residues. Trimming shortened V by 3 bases and J by 1 base, and 12 bases separated the two germline ends.

This chain connects TRBV5-1 to TRBJ1-5; D gene uncertain. Trimming removed 0 bases at V and 0 bases at J, with 7 bases between. The germline gives CDR1 SGHRS, CDR2 YFSETQ. The CDR3 consists of 15 residues. The CDR3 spells CASSLVPDSNQPQHF. DNA of the CDR3: TGCGCCAGCAGCTTGGTGCCAGATAGCAATCAGCCCCAGCATTTT.

The chain is built from TRBV4-2 and TRBJ1-2, with D unclear. Trimming stripped 6 bases from V and 4 bases from J, with 15 bases between. Germline-derived CDR1 and CDR2 are LGHNA and YNFKEQ. The CDR3 has 14 residues. The CDR3 DNA reads as TGTGCCAGCAGAAGGGAGAGGGAAGGCTATGGCTACACCTTC. The encoded protein is CASRREREGYGYTF.

This clone was counted once. The chain uses TRBV28 and TRBJ2-5; 14 nucleotides align to TRBD2. Germline lookup yields CDR1 MDHEN and CDR2 SYDVKM. This CDR3 has 16 amino acids. V trimming: 5 bases; J trimming: 7 bases; junction bases outside the gene matches: 9. The CDR3 spells CASSPPGTSGRGTQYF. The CDR3 nucleotides read TGTGCCAGCAGTCCTCCCGGGACTAGCGGGAGAGGGACCCAGTACTTC.

This chain joins TRBV7-9 and TRBJ2-1, with D uncertain. Trimming removed 1 base at V and 5 bases at J, with 15 bases between. This CDR3 is built from 16 residues. CDR1 and CDR2 (germline): SEHNR, FQNEAQ (reference sequence). The CDR3 DNA reads as TGTGCCAGCAGCTTAGAAAGGTGGGTCGCCCACAATGAGCAGTTCTTC. It translates to CASSLERWVAHNEQFF. Drawing the rest from reference TRBV7-9 and TRBJ2-1, the complete variable domain is DTGVSQNPRHKITKRGQNVTFRCDPISEHNRLYWYRQTLGQGPEFLTYFQNEAQLEKSRLLSDRFSAERPKGSFSTLEIQRTEQGDSAMYLCASSLERWVAHNEQFFGPGTRLTVL.

The chain employs TRBV6-5 and TRBJ1-2; TRBD1 matches at 9 bases. Germline V gene sequence: CDR1 MNHEY, CDR2 SVGAGI. Trimming at V came to 6 bases and at J to 4 bases, leaving 6 bases not matched to a gene. There are 14 residues in the CDR3. The CDR3 region has the DNA TGTGCCAGCAGCCGTGACAGGGGGAGCTATGGCTACACCTTC. Amino acids: CASSRDRGSYGYTF.

The chain is built from TRBV2 and TRBJ1-2; TRBD1 aligns across 8 bases. The CDR3 is 15 amino acids. Germline CDR1 SNHLY, CDR2 FYNNEI. J lost 2 bases, V lost 1 base, and 3 bases had no gene match. The CDR3 coding sequence is TGTGCCAGCAGTGAAGGGCAGGGGGCGAACTATGGCTACACCTTC. The encoded protein is CASSEGQGANYGYTF. Filled out from reference TRBV2 and TRBJ1-2, the complete variable domain reads EPEVTQTPSHQVTQMGQEVILRCVPISNHLYFYWYRQILGQKVEFLVSFYNNEISEKSEIFDDQFSVERPDGSNFTLKIRSTKLEDSAMYFCASSEGQGANYGYTFGSGTRLTVV.

The rearrangement uses TRBV6-5 and TRBJ2-1; weak D call: TRBD2 (5 bases). V was shortened by 2 bases and J by 12 bases, with 11 bases between the two germline ends. The germline CDR1 and CDR2 sequences are MNHEY and SVGAGI. The CDR3 is made up of 12 amino acids. This CDR3 is CASSYGGVGQFF. The CDR3 region has the DNA TGTGCCAGCAGTTACGGAGGAGTGGGGCAGTTCTTC.

This sequence joins TRBV15 and TRBJ1-4, with 7 bases identical to TRBD1. The germline CDR1 and CDR2 sequences are LNHNV and YYDKDF (reference sequence). Trimming at V came to 5 bases and at J to 4 bases, leaving 4 bases not matched to a gene. The CDR3 covers 14 residues. The CDR3 DNA is TGTGCCACCAGCGGGGGACAGCATAATGAAAAACTGTTTTTT. Protein: CATSGGQHNEKLFF.